This TCR beta chain was profiled in a study of control samples from healthy donors and cancer patients. Germline values: CDR1 LGHNA, CDR2 YSLEER. Trimming took off 4 bases at V and 1 base at J, with 10 bases between the two ends. The CDR3 length is 14 residues. The repertoire was sequenced with immunoSEQ multiplex PCR; TCRdb's copy has only in-frame clones and lacks some. The data contain 150,000 to 200,000 clones, 90% of them singletons. This clonotype originated in a woman in her forties or fifties in good health. The chain links TRBV4-3 to TRBJ1-1; no reliable D call. Material: blood. In DNA, the CDR3 is TGCGCCAGCAGCCTAGGTCCACAGAACACTGAAGCTTTCTTT. It codes for CASSLGPQNTEAFF.